This T cell receptor (beta chain) was sequenced during a study of T cell repertoires in cytomegalovirus infection. About the study: Public TCR beta signatures were indicative of both CMV infection and a matching HLA type.

CDR3 size: 16 residues. Germline loops: CDR1 SEHNR, CDR2 FQNEAQ (reference sequence). Germline trimming cut 6 bases from V and 3 bases from J; bases unmatched to any gene: 9. This clonotype occurred a few times. No antigen is known for it. TCRdb re-called the reads through MiXCR, storing one row per CDR3 protein. Of hundreds of thousands of distinct CDR3 sequences detected, over 9% appear once; the ten largest clones hold roughly a tenth. General study points: People with CMV and the relevant HLA were identified by cumulative public TCR beta family frequency. In two of eight donors, the top clonotype was HLA-C-restricted CMV-specific.

The sequencing input was PBMCs. The receptor comes from a human donor in good health (CMV status not recorded). Some clones in this sample may be carry-over from other donors' samples. The gene calls are TRBV7-9 and TRBJ2-1, with 9 bases matching TRBD1. CDR3 coding DNA: TGTGCCAGCAGAACGGGACAGGGTCTTCTCTACAATGAGCAGTTCTTC. Translated, it gives CASRTGQGLLYNEQFF. Variable domain in full (rest from reference TRBV7-9 and TRBJ2-1): DTGVSQNPRHKITKRGQNVTFRCDPISEHNRLYWYRQTLGQGPEFLTYFQNEAQLEKSRLLSDRFSAERPKGSFSTLEIQRTEQGDSAMYLCASRTGQGLLYNEQFFGPGTRLTVL.